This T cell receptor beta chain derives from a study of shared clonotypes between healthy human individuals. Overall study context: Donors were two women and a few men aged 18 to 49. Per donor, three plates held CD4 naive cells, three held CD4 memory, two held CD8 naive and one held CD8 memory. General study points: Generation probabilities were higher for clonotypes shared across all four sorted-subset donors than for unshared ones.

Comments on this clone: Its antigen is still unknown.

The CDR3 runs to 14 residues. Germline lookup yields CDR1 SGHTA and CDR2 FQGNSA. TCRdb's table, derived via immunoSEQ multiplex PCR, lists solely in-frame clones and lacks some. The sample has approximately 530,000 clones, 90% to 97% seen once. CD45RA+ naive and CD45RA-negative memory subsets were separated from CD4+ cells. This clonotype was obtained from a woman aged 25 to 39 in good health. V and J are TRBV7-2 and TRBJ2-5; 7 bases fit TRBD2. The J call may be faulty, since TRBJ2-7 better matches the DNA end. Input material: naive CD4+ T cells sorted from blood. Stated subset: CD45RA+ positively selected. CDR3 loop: CASSLKTSWYEQYF. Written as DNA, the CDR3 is TGTGCCAGCAGCTTGAAGACTAGCTGGTACGAGCAGTACTTC.